The rows below give T cell receptor beta chains drawn from one sample of a study of blood T cell repertoires in COVID-19. TCRdb's table, derived via immunoSEQ multiplex PCR, lists solely in-frame clones and lacks some. Of some 270,000 clones in the sample, 80% to 90% were seen once. Sample: PBMCs or T cells enriched from blood (not recorded which). Source of these receptors: a woman between 25 and 40 years old who had recovered from COVID-19. The CDR3 runs from the conserved cysteine through the conserved F or W. Fields, in order: D gene, clone size, J gene, V gene, CDR3 DNA, CDR3 protein. D genes are given only for firm matches. Clone size is given for some rows only: seen once, a few or many times, or a class if the clone is expanded.

>-|once|TRBJ1-5|TRBV5-6
TGTGCCAGCAGCTTCAGCGCCGGGTCTCTGGATCAGCCCCAGCATTTT
CASSFSAGSLDQPQHF
>TRBD1|-|TRBJ1-2|TRBV30
TGTGCCTGGAGTGTTTTTAGGGGGCGGATGCTTGCTGGCTACACCTTC
CAWSVFRGRMLAGYTF
>-|-|TRBJ2-1|TRBV24-1
TGTGCCACCAGTGACAGGACAGATAGGCTAGGGTCGGTGCCCTACAATGAGCAGTTCTTC
CATSDRTDRLGSVPYNEQFF
>TRBD1|-|TRBJ1-2|TRBV5-6
TGTGCCAGCAGCTCGCGGCGTGACAGGGGCGGCTACACCTTC
CASSSRRDRGGYTF
>TRBD1|-|TRBJ1-4|TRBV2
TGTGCCAGCAGGCAGGGGGAACCTAATGAAAAACTGTTTTTT
CASRQGEPNEKLFF
>-|few|TRBJ1-1|TRBV7-9
TGTGCCAGCAGCTTAGGTCAGGGGACGGAGACTGAAGCTTTCTTT
CASSLGQGTETEAFF
>TRBD1|-|TRBJ1-1|TRBV10-3
TGTGCCATCACGGACAGGGTTAACACTGAAGCTTTCTTT
CAITDRVNTEAFF
>TRBD2|-|TRBJ2-7|TRBV27
TGTGCCAGCAGTTGGGCGACTAGCGGGGCGGGCGAGCAGTACTTC
CASSWATSGAGEQYF
>-|-|TRBJ2-7|TRBV5-6
TGTGCCAGCAGCTTGGTACTTCCTCCTTACGAGCAGTACTTC
CASSLVLPPYEQYF
>-|-|TRBJ2-3|TRBV4-1
TGCGCCAGCAGCCCCTCGGCGGGCACAGATACGCAGTATTTT
CASSPSAGTDTQYF
>-|-|TRBJ1-4|TRBV18
TGTGCCAGCTCACCACCGGGGGGGAATGAAAAACTGTTTTTT
CASSPPGGNEKLFF
>TRBD2|-|TRBJ2-3|TRBV5-1
TGCGCCAGCAGCTTCACCGGGGGGACGGATACGCAGTATTTT
CASSFTGGTDTQYF
>TRBD2|-|TRBJ2-1|TRBV19
TGTGCCAGTAGTATGATGGGCGGGAGCGCAAGATACAATGAGCAGTTCTTC
CASSMMGGSARYNEQFF
>TRBD1|-|TRBJ2-2|TRBV20-1
TGCAGTGCTAGTGGACAGGGGAACACCGGGGAGCTGTTTTTT
CSASGQGNTGELFF
>-|-|TRBJ1-3|TRBV14
TGTGCCACTGGACAGTTGCCTGGAAACACCATATATTTT
CATGQLPGNTIYF
>-|-|TRBJ1-2|TRBV18
TGTGCCAGCTCACCTTCAGACACGAGAGGCTACACCTTC
CASSPSDTRGYTF
>-|-|TRBJ2-3|TRBV6-5
TGTGCCAGCGTCAGGGGTAGGAGCACAGATACGCAGTATTTT
CASVRGRSTDTQYF
>TRBD1|-|TRBJ1-2|TRBV5-1
TGCGCCAGCAGCCCTCAACAGGGGTTCAACTATGGCTACACCTTC
CASSPQQGFNYGYTF
>-|-|TRBJ2-4|TRBV30
TGTGCCTGGAGTGATGGTCTAGCAGAGTACATTCAGTACTTC
CAWSDGLAEYIQYF
>TRBD2|-|TRBJ2-3|TRBV4-1
TGCGCCAGCAGCCGGACTAGCGGGAGGTTCGATACGCAGTATTTT
CASSRTSGRFDTQYF
>-|few|TRBJ2-2|TRBV12-5
TGTGCTGGTAGATGGGAGCTGTTTTTT
CAGRWELFF
>-|once|TRBJ2-3|TRBV3-1/TRBV3-2
TGTGCCAGCAGCCAATATTTGCTAGCTGGCACAGATACGCAGTATTTT
CASSQYLLAGTDTQYF
>-|once|TRBJ1-2|TRBV27
TGTGCCAGCAGTTTATTTTCGACGCGACTTCAGAACTATGGCTACACCTTC
CASSLFSTRLQNYGYTF
>-|-|TRBJ2-7|TRBV30
TGTGCCTGGAATAAGGGGCTGTACGAGCAGTACTTC
CAWNKGLYEQYF
>-|-|TRBJ1-3|TRBV7-7
TGTGCCAGCAGCTCCCGACCGGGGGGCACCATATATTTT
CASSSRPGGTIYF